This T cell receptor (beta chain) stems from a study of control samples from healthy donors and cancer patients. This clone was seen a handful of times. Germline and junction disagree at one end, which may indicate a read error. Profiled with immunoSEQ multiplex PCR; TCRdb holds only in-frame clones, not every one. There are some 120,000 clones in the sample; roughly 90% occur only once, and around 2.5% lies in the top ten. Germline V gene data show CDR1 as SSHAT and CDR2 as FNYEAQ (reference sequence). This CDR3 has 15 amino acids. Sequencing was performed on blood. This clonotype originated in a man in his late teens or twenties in good health. This chain joins TRBV7-7 and TRBJ1-5, with 9 bases aligning to TRBD1. CDR3 amino acids: CASSLQGQGVQPQHF. The CDR3 DNA sequence: TGTGCTAGCAGCTTGCAGGGACAGGGTGTTCAGCCCCAGCATTTT. Full variable domain (rest looked up from reference TRBV7-7 and TRBJ1-5): GAGVSQSPRYKVTKRGQDVTLRCDPISSHATLYWYQQALGQGPEFLTYFNYEAQPDKSGLPSDRFSAERPEGSISTLTIQRTEQRDSAMYRCASSLQGQGVQPQHFGDGTRLSIL.